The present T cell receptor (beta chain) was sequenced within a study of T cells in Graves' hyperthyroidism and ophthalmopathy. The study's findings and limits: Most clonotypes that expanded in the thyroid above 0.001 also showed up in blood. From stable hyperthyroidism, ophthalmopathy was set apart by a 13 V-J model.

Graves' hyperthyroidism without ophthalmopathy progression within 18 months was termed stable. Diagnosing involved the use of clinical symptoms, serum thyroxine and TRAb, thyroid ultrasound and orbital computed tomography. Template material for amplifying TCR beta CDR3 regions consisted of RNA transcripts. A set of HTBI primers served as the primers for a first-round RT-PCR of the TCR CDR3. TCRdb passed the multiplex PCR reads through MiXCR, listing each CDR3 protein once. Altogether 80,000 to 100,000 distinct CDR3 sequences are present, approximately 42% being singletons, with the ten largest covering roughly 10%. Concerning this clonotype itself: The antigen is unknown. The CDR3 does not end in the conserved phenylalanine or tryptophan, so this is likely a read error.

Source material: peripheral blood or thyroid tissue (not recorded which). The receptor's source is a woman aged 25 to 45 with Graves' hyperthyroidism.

The CDR3 sequence is CASRVTGGWIEAFL. CDR3 in DNA: TGCGCCAGCAGGGTGACAGGCGGATGGATTGAAGCTTTCCTT. The rearrangement joins TRBV10-2 to TRBJ1-1, with D possibly TRBD1 on 6 matching bases. V shed 6 bases and J shed 7 bases, with 18 bases lying between them. The CDR3 has 14 amino acids. Germline V gene sequence: CDR1 WSHSY, CDR2 SAAADI.